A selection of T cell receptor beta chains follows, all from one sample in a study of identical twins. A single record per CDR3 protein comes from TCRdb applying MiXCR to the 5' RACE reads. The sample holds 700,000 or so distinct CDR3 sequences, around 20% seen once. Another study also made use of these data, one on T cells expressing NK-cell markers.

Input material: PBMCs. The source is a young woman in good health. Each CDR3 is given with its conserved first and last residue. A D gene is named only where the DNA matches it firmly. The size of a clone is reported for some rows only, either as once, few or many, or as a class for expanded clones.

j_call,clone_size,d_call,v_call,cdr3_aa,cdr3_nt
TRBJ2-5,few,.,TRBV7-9,CASSGMTQETQYF,TGTGCCAGCAGCGGAATGACCCAAGAGACCCAGTACTTC
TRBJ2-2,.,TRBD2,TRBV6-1,CASTRGAGGANTGELFF,TGTGCCAGCACCCGAGGAGCGGGGGGCGCGAACACCGGGGAGCTGTTTTTT
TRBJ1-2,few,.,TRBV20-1,CSARNEGRGGYTF,TGCAGTGCTAGAAACGAGGGAAGAGGTGGCTACACCTTC
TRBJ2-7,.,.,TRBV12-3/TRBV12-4,CASTRGPIPYEQYF,TGTGCCAGCACCCGGGGCCCCATACCGTACGAGCAGTACTTC
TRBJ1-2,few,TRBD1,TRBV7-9,CASSFTGTGKHGYTF,TGTGCCAGCAGCTTCACCGGGACAGGGAAACATGGCTACACCTTC
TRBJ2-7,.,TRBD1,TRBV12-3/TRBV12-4,CASSHGTELYEQYF,TGTGCCAGCAGCCACGGGACAGAGCTCTACGAGCAGTACTTC
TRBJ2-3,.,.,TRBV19,CASRAPGLSTDTQYF,TGTGCCAGTAGAGCTCCGGGACTGAGCACAGATACGCAGTATTTT
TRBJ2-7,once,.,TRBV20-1,CSAREESWRSYEQYF,TGCAGTGCTAGAGAAGAGTCTTGGAGGTCCTACGAGCAGTACTTC
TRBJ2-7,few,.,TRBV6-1,CASCTGTMSYEQYF,TGTGCCAGCTGCACAGGGACGATGTCCTACGAGCAGTACTTC
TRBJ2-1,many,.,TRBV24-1,CATSDSRESRNEQFF,TGTGCCACCAGTGATTCGAGGGAGTCACGGAATGAGCAGTTCTTC
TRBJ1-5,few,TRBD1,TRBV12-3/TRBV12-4,CASTLTGRDQPQHF,TGTGCCAGCACCTTGACAGGGAGAGATCAGCCCCAGCATTTT
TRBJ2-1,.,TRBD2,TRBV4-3,CASSQGRREGHRFF,TGCGCCAGCAGCCAAGGAAGGCGGGAGGGCCACCGGTTCTTC
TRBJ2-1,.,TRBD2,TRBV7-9,CAGSGLAETTAYNEQFF,TGTGCCGGTTCGGGACTAGCGGAAACGACAGCCTACAATGAGCAGTTCTTC
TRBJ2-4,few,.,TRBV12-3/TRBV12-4,CASSNRQEAKNIQYF,TGTGCCAGCAGCAACAGACAGGAGGCCAAAAACATTCAGTACTTC
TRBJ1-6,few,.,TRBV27,CASSLRGLVGSPLHF,TGTGCCAGCAGTTTAAGGGGTTTGGTGGGATCACCCCTCCACTTT
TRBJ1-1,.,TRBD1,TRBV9,CASSVSGDRAEAFF,TGTGCCAGCAGCGTTTCAGGGGACAGGGCTGAAGCTTTCTTT
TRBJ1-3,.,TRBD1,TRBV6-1,CASSLTGTGGNTIYF,TGTGCCAGCAGTCTCACCGGGACAGGGGGAAACACCATATATTTT
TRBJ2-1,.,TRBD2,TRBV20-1,CSGSGFTGGYNEQFF,TGCAGTGGTAGTGGATTCACGGGGGGCTACAATGAGCAGTTCTTC
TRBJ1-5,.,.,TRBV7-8,CASSLERWQPQHF,TGTGCCAGCAGCTTAGAACGGTGGCAGCCCCAGCATTTT
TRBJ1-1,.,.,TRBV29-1,CSVGQTNTEAFF,TGCAGCGTCGGACAGACGAACACTGAAGCTTTCTTT
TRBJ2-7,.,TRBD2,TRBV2,CATTPGLGGSYEQYF,TGTGCCACCACACCGGGACTAGGGGGTTCCTACGAGCAGTACTTC
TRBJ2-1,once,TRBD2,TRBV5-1,CASGGGNNEQFF,TGCGCCAGCGGGGGGGGAAACAATGAGCAGTTCTTC
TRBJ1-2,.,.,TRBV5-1,CASSLEGQGWGYTF,TGCGCCAGCAGCTTGGAAGGGCAGGGATGGGGCTACACCTTC
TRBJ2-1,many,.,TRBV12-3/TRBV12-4,CASSLSLRSDNEQFF,TGTGCCAGCAGTTTAAGTTTACGGTCAGACAATGAGCAGTTCTTC
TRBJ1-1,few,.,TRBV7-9,CASSKHRTEAFF,TGTGCCAGCAGCAAACATAGGACTGAAGCTTTCTTT
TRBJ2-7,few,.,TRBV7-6,CASRSIGQIPLEQYF,TGTGCCAGCAGGTCTATCGGACAAATCCCCTTGGAGCAGTACTTC
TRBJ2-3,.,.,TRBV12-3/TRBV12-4,CASSSRGTGTADTQYF,TGTGCCAGCAGTTCCCGGGGGACTGGGACAGCGGATACGCAGTATTTT
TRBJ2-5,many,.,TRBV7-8,CASSLGHRETQYF,TGTGCCAGCAGCTTAGGCCATCGAGAGACCCAGTACTTC
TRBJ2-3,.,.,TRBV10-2,CASSARGHTQYF,TGCGCCAGCAGTGCAAGGGGTCATACGCAGTATTTT
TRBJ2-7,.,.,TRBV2,CASSEAPGAGLHEQYF,TGTGCCAGCAGTGAAGCTCCCGGCGCGGGGCTCCACGAGCAGTACTTC
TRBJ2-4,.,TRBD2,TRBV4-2,CASSQEKRGVFNIQYF,TGTGCCAGCAGCCAAGAGAAGCGGGGGGTCTTTAACATTCAGTACTTC
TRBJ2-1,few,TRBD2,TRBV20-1,CSAGSGNRNEQFF,TGCAGTGCTGGTAGCGGGAATCGCAATGAGCAGTTCTTC